One and the same sample provided the 26 T cell receptor beta chains below, sequenced in a study of shared clonotypes between healthy human individuals. As defined, naive CD8 cells were CD45RO-negative and positively selected for CCR7, with terminally differentiated effector memory CD45RA+ cells excluded. The method was immunoSEQ multiplex PCR; TCRdb's version includes in-frame clones alone and lacks a portion of them. Of some 2,100,000 clones listed, approximately 94% are singletons. The source material was naive CD8+ T cells from PBMCs. Source of these receptors: a man between 18 and 29 years old in good health. Some clones in this sample may be carry-over from other donors' samples.

This clone was seen only a few times. The CDR3 DNA reads as TGCGCCAGCAGGTTTGGGGGAGCCTACACTGAAGCTTTCTTT. Its translation: CASRFGGAYTEAFF. The chain combines TRBV5-1 with TRBJ1-1; possibly TRBD1 for D (5 bases). The germline V gene has CDR1 SGHRS and CDR2 YFSETQ. The CDR3 contains 14 residues. V was pared by 5 bases and J by 3 bases, with 14 bases between. Based on the CDR3 plus reference TRBV5-1 and TRBJ1-1, the full variable domain is KAGVTQTPRYLIKTRGQQVTLSCSPISGHRSVSWYQQTPGQGLQFLFEYFSETQRNKGNFPGRFSGRQFSNSRSEMNVSTLELGDSALYLCASRFGGAYTEAFFGQGTRLTVV.

This clone was counted once. The rearrangement links TRBV6-1 to TRBJ2-7; TRBD1 is a possible D gene (6 bases). Between the trimmed V and J ends, which lost 6 bases and 2 bases, there was a span of 11 bases. CDR3 length: 13 amino acids. Germline assignment: CDR1 MNHNS and CDR2 SASEGT. CDR3 loop: CASRETGAYEQYF. The CDR3 coding sequence is TGTGCCAGCAGGGAGACAGGCGCCTACGAGCAGTACTTC.

V usage is TRBV15 and J usage is TRBJ1-5; D is undetermined. V gave up 0 bases and J gave up 1 base, with 10 bases separating them. Germline V gene lookup returns CDR1 LNHNV and CDR2 YYDKDF (reference sequence). The length of the CDR3 is 16 residues. The CDR3 loop reads CATSREGPDSNQPQHF. The CDR3 nucleotides are TGTGCCACCAGCAGAGAGGGCCCCGACAGCAATCAGCCCCAGCATTTT.

This clone was seen only once. The rearrangement links TRBV7-8 to TRBJ2-1; 10 nucleotides line up with TRBD2. CDR1 is SGHVS and CDR2 is FQNEAQ in the germline V gene. Germline trimming cut 5 bases from V and 5 bases from J; bases unmatched to any gene: 3. The CDR3 runs 14 residues. In DNA, the CDR3 is TGTGCCAGCAGCCTCGGACTAGCGGACAATGAGCAGTTCTTC. Translating gives CASSLGLADNEQFF.

The rearrangement uses TRBV28 and TRBJ2-4; 9 bases match TRBD1. The CDR3 has 13 amino acids. Germline CDR1 reads MDHEN; CDR2 reads SYDVKM. Unmatched junction bases numbered 10, after V lost 11 bases and J lost 8 bases. The DNA for the CDR3 is TGTGCCTCCCAAACGACAGGGGGGTACATTCAGTACTTC. Its translation: CASQTTGGYIQYF. Complete variable domain (other parts from reference TRBV28 and TRBJ2-4): DVKVTQSSRYLVKRTGEKVFLECVQDMDHENMFWYRQDPGLGLRLIYFSYDVKMKEKGDIPEGYSVSREKKERFSLILESASTNQTSMYLCASQTTGGYIQYFGAGTRLSVL.

The chain joins TRBV19 to TRBJ2-2, with D tentatively TRBD1 (6 bases). CDR1 is LNHDA and CDR2 is SQIVND in the germline V gene (reference sequence). Trimming pared 4 bases from V and 1 base from J, leaving 13 bases between. CDR3 length: 16 residues. In DNA form, the CDR3 reads TGTGCCAGTAGTAGAAAGGGCAGGGGGAACACCGGGGAGCTGTTTTTT. It yields the protein CASSRKGRGNTGELFF.

The chain uses TRBV7-9 and TRBJ2-7; D is perhaps TRBD2 (6 bases). The CDR3 consists of 12 residues. Germline V gives CDR1 SEHNR, CDR2 FQNEAQ (reference sequence). With 5 bases removed from V and 7 bases from J, the gap between germline ends came to 12 bases. This CDR3 is CASSGAGGEQYF. The CDR3 DNA reads as TGTGCCAGCAGCGGGGCCGGGGGTGAGCAGTACTTC.

To note about this clone: Other DNA sequences in the sample encode the same CDR3. The chain is built from TRBV29-1 and TRBJ2-1; D is unresolved. V shed 1 base and J shed 1 base, with 5 bases lying between them. Per the germline V gene, CDR1 is SQVTM and CDR2 is ANQGSEA. The CDR3 has 13 residues. This CDR3 reads CSVEGRSYNEQFF. In nucleotides, the CDR3 is TGCAGCGTTGAAGGGCGGTCCTACAATGAGCAGTTCTTC.

J is TRBJ2-7 and V is TRBV18; 8 bases are a match to TRBD2. The CDR3 has 16 amino acids. The germline gives CDR1 KGHSH, CDR2 LQKENI. With 4 bases clipped from V and 0 bases from J, the junction kept 8 bases outside the gene matches. CDR3 in DNA: TGTGCCAGCTCACTGAGAGCGGGAGCCTACTCCTACGAGCAGTACTTC. This gives the protein CASSLRAGAYSYEQYF.

The chain couples TRBV7-9 to TRBJ2-7; 7 nucleotides agree with TRBD2. From germline, CDR1 is SEHNR and CDR2 FQNEAQ (reference sequence). The V segment lost 5 bases and the J segment 6 bases; nucleotides outside the gene matches: 10. This CDR3 region has 14 residues. The CDR3 reads CASSQIIREAEQYF. The DNA of the CDR3 is TGTGCCAGCAGCCAAATAATACGGGAGGCCGAGCAGTACTTC.

The J gene is TRBJ2-6, the V gene TRBV29-1, with no clear D. The V and J ends lost 1 base and 3 bases respectively, with 10 bases between them. The CDR3 extends over 15 amino acids. CDR1 is SQVTM and CDR2 is ANQGSEA in the germline V gene. The CDR3 DNA follows: TGCAGCGTTGAAGGGTCAGAGCTTGGGGCCAACGTCCTGACTTTC. It is translated as CSVEGSELGANVLTF.

This clone was counted a single time. The V and J genes are TRBV4-1 and TRBJ1-2; TRBD1 is a possible D gene (6 bases). The CDR3 sequence is 13 residues long. V lost 6 bases and J lost 7, with 15 bases in between. CDR1 and CDR2 (germline): MGHRA, YSYEKL. DNA of the CDR3: TGCGCCAGCAGTACCCCGGGGGCTTTTGGCTACACCTTC. Its protein is CASSTPGAFGYTF.

The chain combines TRBV27 with TRBJ1-2; 9 bases align to TRBD1. With V trimmed by 4 bases and J by 8 bases, 5 bases remained unmatched. Per germline, CDR1 MNHEY and CDR2 SMNVEV (reference sequence). The CDR3 runs to 13 residues. The CDR3 is CASSSRDRVGYTF. In DNA form, the CDR3 reads TGTGCCAGCAGTTCCCGGGACAGGGTCGGCTACACCTTC.

This chain joins TRBV7-9 and TRBJ2-6, with no clear D. The V end was cut by 2 bases, the J end by 2 bases, with 7 bases between. The CDR3 loop spans 15 amino acids. The germline gives CDR1 SEHNR, CDR2 FQNEAQ (reference sequence). The CDR3 loop is CASSLTSAGANVLTF. The CDR3 DNA is TGTGCCAGCAGCTTAACTTCGGCTGGGGCCAACGTCCTGACTTTC.

In this sample, this clone turned up once. This chain connects TRBV5-5 to TRBJ2-7; tentatively, D is TRBD1 (5 bases). The germline V gene encodes CDR1 SGHKS and CDR2 YYEKEE (reference sequence). Trimming cost V 1 base and J 2 bases, with 10 bases left between them. CDR3 size: 14 residues. The CDR3: CASSLYRSPYEQYF. In DNA form, the CDR3 reads TGTGCCAGCAGCTTGTACAGGAGCCCCTACGAGCAGTACTTC.

The chain uses TRBV27 and TRBJ2-7; 10 bases match TRBD2. V dropped 6 bases and J dropped 2; count of bases not matched to a gene: 7. Germline V gives CDR1 MNHEY, CDR2 SMNVEV (reference sequence). The CDR3 length is 15 residues. CDR3 coding DNA: TGTGCCAGCAGAGATACTAGCGGGAATACCTACGAGCAGTACTTC. Protein sequence: CASRDTSGNTYEQYF.

This chain links TRBV18 with TRBJ2-2; TRBD2 aligns across 7 bases. The trim removed 1 base at V and 4 bases at J, leaving 3 bases unmatched. CDR3 length: 15 residues. CDR1 is KGHSH, CDR2 LQKENI, per germline. The CDR3 protein is CASSPREGITGELFF. The CDR3 coding sequence is TGTGCCAGCTCACCACGGGAGGGTATCACCGGGGAGCTGTTTTTT.

The rearrangement uses TRBV28 and TRBJ1-1; D gene uncertain. The ends were cut back, 4 bases at V and 4 bases at J, with 16 bases in the middle. Germline CDR1 MDHEN, CDR2 SYDVKM. The CDR3 extends over 15 amino acids. The chain's CDR3 is CASSSPEEGGTEAFF. The CDR3, as DNA: TGTGCCAGCAGTTCCCCGGAGGAAGGCGGCACTGAAGCTTTCTTT.

V is TRBV27 and J is TRBJ1-4; maybe TRBD1 (6 bases). Germline CDR1 MNHEY, CDR2 SMNVEV (reference sequence). Trimming shortened V by 2 bases and J by 8 bases, and 15 bases separated the two germline ends. This CDR3 contains 15 residues. CDR3 residues: CASSLMAGAAEKLFF. In nucleotides, the CDR3 is TGTGCCAGCAGTTTAATGGCGGGGGCAGCAGAAAAACTGTTTTTT. Combining the CDR3 with reference TRBV27 and TRBJ1-4 gives the whole variable domain EAQVTQNPRYLITVTGKKLTVTCSQNMNHEYMSWYRQDPGLGLRQIYYSMNVEVTDKGDVPEGYKVSRKEKRNFPLILESPSPNQTSLYFCASSLMAGAAEKLFFGSGTQLSVL.

The V call is TRBV27, the J call TRBJ2-2; D is ambiguous. The CDR3 extends over 15 amino acids. V lost 5 bases and J 3 bases, leaving 13 bases between the germline ends. Germline V gene data show CDR1 as MNHEY and CDR2 as SMNVEV (reference sequence). CDR3 in DNA: TGTGCCAGCAGTCCCCGGCCAGCGTACACCGGGGAGCTGTTTTTT. Encoded protein: CASSPRPAYTGELFF.

The chain couples TRBV6-6 to TRBJ2-5; tentatively, D is TRBD2 (6 bases). V lost 0 bases and J 3 bases, leaving 8 bases between the germline ends. The CDR3 is made up of 14 amino acids. Germline V gene sequence: CDR1 MNHNY, CDR2 SVGAGI (reference sequence). The CDR3, as DNA: TGTGCCAGCAGTTACTCAGGGGAGGAAGAGACCCAGTACTTC. Translation: CASSYSGEEETQYF.

V is TRBV5-1 and J is TRBJ2-1, with D possibly TRBD2 on 6 matching bases. The V end lost 1 base, the J end lost 6 bases, and 8 bases lay between the germline ends. This CDR3 spans 13 amino acids. Germline V gene data show CDR1 as SGHRS and CDR2 as YFSETQ. The CDR3 DNA reads TGCGCCAGCAGCTTGAGGACTATCAATGAGCAGTTCTTC. It codes for CASSLRTINEQFF.

The chain joins TRBV11-2 to TRBJ1-1; D is ambiguous. V shed 2 bases and J shed 1 base, with 8 bases lying between them. Germline V CDR1 and CDR2: SGHAT, FQNNGV. This CDR3 is built from 14 residues. The CDR3 nucleotides are TGTGCCAGCAGCTTATGGGATCCGAACACTGAAGCTTTCTTT. This translates into CASSLWDPNTEAFF.

This chain links TRBV19 with TRBJ2-7; unclear D gene. V lost 2 bases and J 7 bases, leaving 6 bases between the germline ends. CDR3 length equals 11 residues. The V gene's germline CDR1 is LNHDA and CDR2 SQIVND (reference sequence). The CDR3 bases are TGTGCCAGTAGTATAAACCAAGAGCAGTACTTC. Translated: CASSINQEQYF.

V usage is TRBV7-9 and J usage is TRBJ1-1, with 9 bases fitting TRBD1. Germline loops: CDR1 SEHNR, CDR2 FQNEAQ (reference sequence). Trimming cost V 5 bases and J 3 bases; bases outside gene matches: 10. The CDR3 covers 16 residues. CDR3 in amino acids: CASSPRTGEWDTEAFF. In DNA, the CDR3 is TGTGCCAGCAGCCCACGGACAGGGGAGTGGGACACTGAAGCTTTCTTT.

This chain connects TRBV19 to TRBJ2-7; D might be TRBD1 or TRBD2, each matching 5 bases. With 5 bases removed from V and 3 bases from J, the gap between germline ends came to 14 bases. CDR1 LNHDA and CDR2 SQIVND come from the germline V gene (reference sequence). CDR3 length: 14 amino acids. The CDR3 DNA reads as TGTGCCAGTAGTGCCGGGGCCGACTACTACGAGCAGTACTTC. Its protein product is CASSAGADYYEQYF.